This T cell receptor beta chain was captured by sequencing in a study of spatial heterogeneity in lung cancer. Study details: The count of detected beta-chain sequences consistently exceeded that of alpha-chain sequences. The average count in raw reads for each unique TCR and UMI combination exceeded 8.5 appearances. Study outcomes and limitations: Ubiquitous, expanded tumor-derived TCRs were more frequently observed in blood at resection than at follow-up.

Time point in this sample: sample taken at primary tumor resection. Material for sequencing was whole RNA from tumor, nontumor lung or frozen PBMC, left unsorted. 72 TRACERx patients with early, untreated non-small cell lung cancer donated samples. Remarks on this clonotype: Its antigen is still unknown.

TCRdb used MiXCR to reprocess the 5' RACE reads, holding one entry per CDR3 protein. The sample contains around 40,000 distinct CDR3 sequences, roughly 5.8% of which appear only once. Germline V gene data show CDR1 as SGHDT and CDR2 as YYEEEE. V was cut by 0 bases and J by 0 bases, with 9 bases left in between. The CDR3 runs to 15 residues. This sample comprised PBMCs, obtained at surgery. This receptor was obtained from a male donor with early-stage non-small cell lung cancer. V and J are TRBV5-6 and TRBJ1-1; D is unresolved. This chain's CDR3 is CASSLDSQMNTEAFF. As DNA, the CDR3 is TGTGCCAGCAGCTTGGACAGCCAAATGAACACTGAAGCTTTCTTT.